One sample yielded the 26 T cell receptor beta chains listed below, sequenced in a study of long-term antiretroviral therapy in people with HIV. Version v3.0 of the immunoSEQ assay was performed at survey level. The assay was immunoSEQ multiplex PCR, and TCRdb's table has in-frame clones only and misses some. The sample lists 30,000 or so clones; roughly 92% were seen once. Sample: unsorted PBMCs, taken 6.2 years after starting antiretroviral therapy. Source of these receptors: a man aged 35 to 55 with HIV.

This chain uses TRBV9 with TRBJ2-3; the match to TRBD1 covers 8 bases. The CDR3 spans 17 residues. The J segment lost 0 bases and the V segment lost 3 bases, leaving 9 bases of the junction unmatched. Germline V gives CDR1 SGDLS, CDR2 YYNGEE. In nucleotides, the CDR3 is TGTGCCAGCAGCGACGAAGAGACAGGGGCTAGCACAGATACGCAGTATTTT. Translation gives CASSDEETGASTDTQYF. Based on the CDR3 plus reference TRBV9 and TRBJ2-3, the full variable domain is DSGVTQTPKHLITATGQRVTLRCSPRSGDLSVYWYQQSLDQGLQFLIQYYNGEERAKGNILERFSAQQFPDLHSELNLSSLELGDSALYFCASSDEETGASTDTQYFGPGTRLTVL.

The sample holds a few counts of this clone. J is TRBJ2-5 and V is TRBV27, with 8 bases that match TRBD1. The CDR3 is made up of 15 amino acids. Trimming took 3 bases from V and 4 from J; bases not matched to a gene: 7. Per the germline V gene, CDR1 is MNHEY and CDR2 is SMNVEV (reference sequence). In nucleotides, the CDR3 is TGTGCCAGCAGTTTGCAGGGGGCGAAGAGAGAGACCCAGTACTTC. This sequence encodes CASSLQGAKRETQYF.

CDR3 nucleotides: TGTGCCAGCAGTTTATCAGGGGACAGCCTGGGGGAGCAGTACTTC. Protein: CASSLSGDSLGEQYF. The rearrangement uses TRBV27 and TRBJ2-7; 7 bases align to TRBD1. Trimming took 0 bases from V and 7 from J; bases not matched to a gene: 9. This CDR3 comprises 15 residues. Germline V gene sequence: CDR1 MNHEY, CDR2 SMNVEV (reference sequence).

The rearrangement uses TRBV20-1 and TRBJ1-1; D gene ambiguous. Germline CDR1 and CDR2: DFQATT and SNEGSKA (reference sequence). This CDR3 is 11 amino acids long. The V end was cut by 7 bases, the J end by 0 bases, with 6 bases between. CDR3 protein: CSVHVNTEAFF. Written as DNA, the CDR3 is TGCAGTGTGCACGTGAACACTGAAGCTTTCTTT.

The genes are TRBV7-2 and TRBJ2-5; 8 bases match TRBD2. Germline assignment: CDR1 SGHTA and CDR2 FQGNSA. CDR3 length: 12 residues. With V trimmed by 1 base and J by 12 bases, 4 bases remained unmatched. The CDR3 here is CASSLEGGRKYF. CDR3 nucleotide sequence: TGTGCCAGCAGCTTAGAAGGCGGGAGGAAGTACTTC.

This chain's CDR3 is CASSWAATDTQYF. CDR3 DNA sequence: TGTGCCAGCAGCTGGGCGGCCACAGATACGCAGTATTTT. This chain links TRBV7-9 with TRBJ2-3; no clear D gene. Germline CDR1 reads SEHNR; CDR2 reads FQNEAQ (reference sequence). V was trimmed by 4 bases and J by 2 bases, leaving 7 bases between them. The CDR3 extends over 13 amino acids.

This clone appeared once. The chain employs TRBV6-9 and TRBJ2-2; 7 positions agree with TRBD1. CDR3 length: 16 amino acids. The J segment lost 1 base and the V segment lost 2 bases, leaving 4 bases of the junction unmatched. The germline V gene has CDR1 MNHGY and CDR2 SVAAGI. CDR3 sequence reads: CASSYRGRLNTGELFF. In DNA, the CDR3 is TGTGCCAGCAGTTATAGGGGGCGTTTGAACACCGGGGAGCTGTTTTTT.

The V gene is TRBV29-1, the J gene TRBJ2-7; TRBD2 is a possible D gene (5 bases). This CDR3 contains 17 residues. Germline CDR1 reads SQVTM; CDR2 reads ANQGSEA. Trimming cost V 0 bases and J 6 bases, with 24 bases left between them. CDR3 DNA: TGCAGCGTTGAAGAGAGGCCGTCCCGGGGAGTCCCTTTCGAGCAGTACTTC. The encoded protein is CSVEERPSRGVPFEQYF.

In DNA, the CDR3 is TGTGCCAGCAGCTTAGAGGGGAGAGGACTAGTCCAATACAATGAGCAGTTCTTC. It translates to CASSLEGRGLVQYNEQFF. The gene calls are TRBV7-9 and TRBJ2-1, with 7 bases fitting TRBD2. J gave up 4 bases and V 1 base, and 13 bases lay outside the gene matches. This CDR3 has 18 amino acids. The germline V gene encodes CDR1 SEHNR and CDR2 FQNEAQ (reference sequence). The variable domain in full, with the rest retrieved from reference TRBV7-9 and TRBJ2-1, is DTGVSQNPRHKITKRGQNVTFRCDPISEHNRLYWYRQTLGQGPEFLTYFQNEAQLEKSRLLSDRFSAERPKGSFSTLEIQRTEQGDSAMYLCASSLEGRGLVQYNEQFFGPGTRLTVL.

J is TRBJ1-2 and V is TRBV9; 9 bases match TRBD1. Losses at the gene ends were 3 bases for V and 7 bases for J; bases not matched to a gene: 7. The CDR3 sequence is 14 residues long. Germline CDR1 reads SGDLS; CDR2 reads YYNGEE. The CDR3 sequence is CASSAVQGASGYTF. The CDR3 coding sequence is TGTGCCAGCAGCGCGGTACAGGGGGCGAGTGGCTACACCTTC.

This chain links TRBV14 with TRBJ1-2, with TRBD1 matching 11 bases. The CDR3 spans 15 residues. The V gene end was trimmed by 5 bases and the J gene end by 3 bases; junction bases not matched to a gene: 5. The germline V gene has CDR1 SGHDN and CDR2 FVKESK. The CDR3 is CASSRWTGGDYGYTF. CDR3 sequence (DNA): TGTGCCAGCAGCAGATGGACAGGGGGCGACTATGGCTACACCTTC.

This clone has only one observation. J is TRBJ2-5 and V is TRBV4-3; 12 bases match TRBD2. This CDR3 is built from 18 residues. Germline CDR1 LGHNA, CDR2 YSLEER. Trimming took 0 bases from V and 5 from J; bases not matched to a gene: 10. This chain's CDR3 is CASSQENLAGGGLETQYF. The CDR3 nucleotides read TGCGCCAGCAGCCAAGAAAACCTAGCGGGAGGGGGGCTCGAGACCCAGTACTTC.

The chain couples TRBV6-4 to TRBJ2-2; 11 nucleotides line up with TRBD2. CDR3 length: 16 amino acids. CDR1 MRHNA and CDR2 SNTAGT come from the germline V gene. Trimming removed 4 bases from V and 7 bases from J; junction bases left unmatched: 8. This chain's CDR3 is CASSGLAGGHGGELFF. As DNA, the CDR3 is TGTGCCAGCAGTGGCCTAGCGGGGGGCCACGGCGGGGAGCTGTTTTTT.

V gene TRBV27 combines with J gene TRBJ2-7, with 8 bases fitting TRBD2. CDR3 size: 14 residues. Germline lookup yields CDR1 MNHEY and CDR2 SMNVEV (reference sequence). Losses at the gene ends were 3 bases for V and 7 bases for J; bases not matched to a gene: 8. Here the CDR3 DNA reads TGTGCCAGCAGTTTTTCGGGAGGGCCTCGTGAGCAGTACTTC. It specifies CASSFSGGPREQYF.

The chain links TRBV7-3 to TRBJ2-1; 8 bases line up with TRBD1. This CDR3 contains 12 residues. Trimming at V came to 5 bases and at J to 11 bases, leaving 5 bases not matched to a gene. CDR1 is SGHTA and CDR2 is FQGTGA in the germline V gene. The CDR3 DNA reads as TGTGCCAGCAGCCCAGGGACAGGACAGCAGTTCTTC. This gives the protein CASSPGTGQQFF.

The rearrangement links TRBV2 to TRBJ2-7, with a tentative D call TRBD1 (5 bases). V dropped 3 bases and J dropped 2 bases, with 17 bases sitting between them. This CDR3 contains 16 residues. Per germline, CDR1 SNHLY and CDR2 FYNNEI. The CDR3 here is CASSDSQVPPAYEQYF. The DNA for the CDR3 is TGTGCCAGCAGTGACTCACAGGTTCCGCCGGCCTACGAGCAGTACTTC.

V and J are TRBV5-6 and TRBJ2-5; tentative D call: TRBD1 (5 bases). The CDR3 consists of 14 residues. V was shortened by 3 bases and J by 2 bases, with 11 bases between the two germline ends. Germline CDR1 reads SGHDT; CDR2 reads YYEEEE. In nucleotides, the CDR3 is TGTGCCAGCAGCTCCACAGGATGGCAAGAGACCCAGTACTTC. Translating it yields CASSSTGWQETQYF.

The chain links TRBV7-6 to TRBJ1-5; TRBD1 matches at 7 bases. The CDR3 totals 14 residues. The V and J ends lost 5 bases and 7 bases, in that order; junction bases with no gene match: 8. Germline lookup yields CDR1 SGHVS and CDR2 FNYEAQ. For the CDR3, the DNA is TGTGCCAGCAGCGCCGGGACAGCAGGGCAGCCCCAGCATTTT. Its translation: CASSAGTAGQPQHF.

The chain joins TRBV7-3 to TRBJ1-1, with D unclear. The V gene lost 2 bases and the J gene lost 3 bases, with 10 bases spanning the gap. Germline CDR1 is SGHTA and CDR2 is FQGTGA. The CDR3 extends over 14 amino acids. Here the CDR3 reads CASSLDIGDTEAFF. DNA of the CDR3: TGTGCCAGCAGCTTAGATATTGGAGACACTGAAGCTTTCTTT.

The V call is TRBV6-5, the J call TRBJ2-2, with D possibly being TRBD1 (6 bases). There are 15 residues in the CDR3. CDR1 is MNHEY and CDR2 is SVGAGI in the germline V gene. Trimming left V 6 bases short and J 7 bases short, with 18 bases between. The CDR3 is CASRRTELNGGELFF. In DNA, the CDR3 is TGTGCCAGCAGACGGACAGAGCTGAATGGCGGGGAGCTGTTTTTT.

The rearrangement joins TRBV13 to TRBJ2-2; tentative D call: TRBD2 (5 bases). Germline V gene sequence: CDR1 PRHDT, CDR2 FYEKMQ (reference sequence). The length of the CDR3 is 16 residues. Trimming took off 1 base at V and 8 bases at J, with 17 bases between the two ends. The CDR3 protein is CASSLARALNQGELFF. CDR3 in DNA: TGTGCCAGCAGCTTAGCGAGGGCCCTAAATCAAGGGGAGCTGTTTTTT.

Only a few counts were recorded for this clone. V is TRBV9 and J is TRBJ2-7; D ambiguous. The CDR3 is 12 amino acids. V lost 6 bases, J lost 7 bases, and 14 bases lay in between. In germline, CDR1 is SGDLS, CDR2 YYNGEE. CDR3 sequence: CASNPFASEQYF. The DNA of the CDR3 is TGTGCCAGCAACCCTTTTGCGTCGGAGCAGTACTTC.

This clone appeared once. The V gene is TRBV19, the J gene TRBJ1-6; D is perhaps TRBD1 (6 bases). Per germline, CDR1 LNHDA and CDR2 SQIVND (reference sequence). The CDR3 loop spans 15 amino acids. V was shortened by 0 bases and J by 7 bases, with 10 bases between the two germline ends. The CDR3 region is CASSIDRQGNSPLHF. CDR3 in DNA: TGTGCCAGTAGTATAGATCGGCAGGGGAATTCACCCCTCCACTTT.

This chain links TRBV30 with TRBJ2-1; tentative D call: TRBD2 (6 bases). The CDR3 runs to 13 residues. Germline CDR1 GTSNPN, CDR2 SVGIG (reference sequence). V was cut by 3 bases and J by 7 bases, with 13 bases left in between. The CDR3 here is CAWSRRSGNEQFF. The DNA for the CDR3 is TGTGCCTGGAGCCGGAGGAGCGGGAATGAGCAGTTCTTC.

This chain joins TRBV6-6 and TRBJ2-7; the match to TRBD2 covers 14 bases. J lost 6 bases, V lost 6 bases, and 7 bases had no gene match. This CDR3 region has 15 residues. CDR1 and CDR2 from the germline V gene are MNHNY and SVGAGI (reference sequence). CDR3 protein: CASRGTSGRIAEQYF. The DNA of the CDR3 is TGTGCCAGCAGGGGGACTAGCGGGAGAATTGCCGAGCAGTACTTC.

This sequence joins TRBV5-6 and TRBJ1-2, with D unresolved. CDR3 length equals 15 residues. Trimming pared 0 bases from V and 2 bases from J, leaving 11 bases between. Germline-derived CDR1 and CDR2 are SGHDT and YYEEEE. CDR3 nucleotides: TGTGCCAGCAGCTTGGCTCGCCTGACCAACTATGGCTACACCTTC. Amino acids: CASSLARLTNYGYTF.